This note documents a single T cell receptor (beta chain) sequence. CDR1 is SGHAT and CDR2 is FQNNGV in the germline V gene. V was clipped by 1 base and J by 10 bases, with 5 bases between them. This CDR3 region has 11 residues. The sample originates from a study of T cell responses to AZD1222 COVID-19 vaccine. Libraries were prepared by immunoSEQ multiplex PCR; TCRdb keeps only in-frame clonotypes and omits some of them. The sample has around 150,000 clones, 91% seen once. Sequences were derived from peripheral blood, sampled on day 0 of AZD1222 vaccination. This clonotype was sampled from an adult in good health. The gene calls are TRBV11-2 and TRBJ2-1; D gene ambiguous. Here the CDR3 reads CASSLVAEQFF. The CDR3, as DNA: TGTGCCAGCAGCTTAGTGGCGGAGCAGTTCTTC.